This is a list of T cell receptor beta chains from one sample in a study of blood T cell repertoires in COVID-19. The protocol was immunoSEQ multiplex PCR, while the TCRdb copy is restricted to in-frame clones and leaves out a portion. This sample carries about 220,000 clones, 87% of them seen once, and the ten largest clones take around 2.6%. Source material: PBMCs or T cells enriched from blood (not recorded which). All receptors come from a woman in her twenties or thirties with acute COVID-19. Each CDR3 is given with its conserved first and last residue. D genes are given only for firm matches. A clone size is listed for some rows: how often the clone was seen (once, few, many), or a class if it is expanded.

>TRBJ2-2|TRBD1|-|TRBV2
TGTGCCAGTACCGGGACAGGGGGCATCGGCACCGGGGAGCTGTTTTTT
CASTGTGGIGTGELFF
>TRBJ1-1|TRBD1|-|TRBV3-1/TRBV3-2
TGTGCCAGCAGCCAAGGGACAGGGGGCACTGAAGCTTTCTTT
CASSQGTGGTEAFF
>TRBJ1-4|TRBD1|once|TRBV27
TGTGCCAGCAGCACGACAGGGGCGAATGAAAAACTGTTTTTT
CASSTTGANEKLFF
>TRBJ2-7|TRBD1|few|TRBV5-6
TGTGCCAGCAGCGAACAGGGGGCACCCTACGAGCAGTACTTC
CASSEQGAPYEQYF
>TRBJ1-2|-|-|TRBV11-2
TGTGCCAGCAGCTTAGAAGCAGGGGCCTATGGCTACACCTTC
CASSLEAGAYGYTF
>TRBJ2-5|-|-|TRBV7-8
TGTGCCAGCAGCTTAGGAGTGGGGCCCCCAGAGACCCAGTACTTC
CASSLGVGPPETQYF
>TRBJ1-2|-|-|TRBV5-1
TGCGCCAGCAGACTTAGTATTTGGAACTATGGCTACACCTTC
CASRLSIWNYGYTF
>TRBJ2-3|TRBD2|-|TRBV7-8
TGTGCCAGCAGCTCCCCGGGAGGGGTCTACAGCGCAGATACGCAGTATTTT
CASSSPGGVYSADTQYF
>TRBJ2-3|TRBD2|once|TRBV12-5
TGTGCTAGTGGTCCCCCTTGGGAAGGGAGGGTCCAGTATTTT
CASGPPWEGRVQYF
>TRBJ2-7|-|-|TRBV2
TGTGCCAGCAGTTTCGCAGGGAACTCCTACGAGCAGTACTTC
CASSFAGNSYEQYF
>TRBJ1-3|-|-|TRBV27
TGTGCCAGCAGTCGCCCCCCCGGGACTGGAAACACCATATATTTT
CASSRPPGTGNTIYF
>TRBJ2-3|-|once|TRBV5-8
TGTGCCAGCAGCTTAGGACAGCACACAGATACGCAGTATTTT
CASSLGQHTDTQYF
>TRBJ2-1|-|-|TRBV7-6
TGTGCCAGCAGCTTCCAAAAGAGGGCCGAGCAGTTCTTC
CASSFQKRAEQFF
>TRBJ2-1|-|-|TRBV10-3
TGTGCCATCCTGGACCCGCGGGCAAATGAGCAGTTCTTC
CAILDPRANEQFF
>TRBJ2-5|-|-|TRBV3-1/TRBV3-2
TGTGCCAGCAGCCATCCCCGGGGAGAAGAGACCCAGTACTTC
CASSHPRGEETQYF
>TRBJ2-1|TRBD2|-|TRBV12-3/TRBV12-4
TGTGCCAGCAGCTCGGGAGGTCACAATGAGCAGTTCTTC
CASSSGGHNEQFF
>TRBJ2-2|-|-|TRBV9
TGTGCCAGCAGCGCGTATCAGCCCAGGGTACCCGGGGAGCTGTTTTTT
CASSAYQPRVPGELFF
>TRBJ1-2|-|-|TRBV18
TGTGCCAGCTCACCACCGAACAGCCCTAACTATGGCTACACCTTC
CASSPPNSPNYGYTF
>TRBJ1-5|-|-|TRBV7-8
TGTGCCAGCAGCTTAGCGGGGGGGTTCGGAGGTGATCAGCCCCAGCATTTT
CASSLAGGFGGDQPQHF
>TRBJ1-4|-|-|TRBV15
TGTGCCACCAGCAATCTTCGGGGTGAAAAACTGTTTTTT
CATSNLRGEKLFF
>TRBJ1-5|TRBD1|-|TRBV15
TGTGCCATCCAGGACAGGAATAGCAATCAGCCCCAGCATTTT
CAIQDRNSNQPQHF
>TRBJ2-3|TRBD2|-|TRBV4-1
TGCGCCAGCAGGCCACTAGCGGGGGGCCTCCTTGATACAGATACGCAGTATTTT
CASRPLAGGLLDTDTQYF
>TRBJ1-5|-|few|TRBV3-1/TRBV3-2
TGTGCCAGCAGCCAAGTCGGGCAGCCCCAGCATTTT
CASSQVGQPQHF
>TRBJ1-1|TRBD1|-|TRBV12-3/TRBV12-4
TGTGCCAGCAGGGGACAGGGCACCTTTGAAGCTTTCTTT
CASRGQGTFEAFF
>TRBJ1-2|-|once|TRBV2
TGTGCCAGCAGTGAAAGAGTGAGGGCTAACTATGGCTACACCTTC
CASSERVRANYGYTF
>TRBJ2-3|TRBD2|-|TRBV15
TGTGCCACCAGCAGAGCTAGCGGGGGGGCAGATACGCAGTATTTT
CATSRASGGADTQYF
>TRBJ1-2|-|-|TRBV19
TGTGCCAGTCGGGACACAGTCTTCTATGGCTACACCTTC
CASRDTVFYGYTF
>TRBJ1-6|-|-|TRBV7-8
TGTGCCAGCAGCTTTCTCGGTCGGGATTCACCCCTCCACTTT
CASSFLGRDSPLHF
>TRBJ1-5|-|-|TRBV10-2
TGCGCCAGCAGTGAGCCAGGGGATCAGCCCCAGCATTTT
CASSEPGDQPQHF
>TRBJ1-3|-|-|TRBV18
TGTGCCAGCTCACCCCCCGGCAGCAGGGCAAGTGGAAACACCATATATTTT
CASSPPGSRASGNTIYF
>TRBJ2-2|-|-|TRBV6-6
TGTGCCAGCAGTAAACAGGGAACTGCAGCCGGGGAGCTGTTTTTT
CASSKQGTAAGELFF
>TRBJ1-2|-|once|TRBV6-5
TGTGCCAGCAGTTACCGGGTTGACTATGGCTACACCTTC
CASSYRVDYGYTF
>TRBJ1-1|-|-|TRBV2
TGTGCCAGCAGTGAATTCTGGGGGCGAGGTCGGGGTGAAGCTTTCTTT
CASSEFWGRGRGEAFF
>TRBJ1-5|-|-|TRBV5-1
TGCGCCAGCAGCTTATTCGGGGACTACAATCAGCCCCAGCATTTT
CASSLFGDYNQPQHF
>TRBJ1-5|-|-|TRBV9
TGTGCCAGCAGCCCCGGGTGGGGCAATCAGCCCCAGCATTTT
CASSPGWGNQPQHF
>TRBJ2-7|TRBD1|-|TRBV19
TGTGCCAGTAGTATAGACGGGACAGGGAACCTCGAGCAGTACTTC
CASSIDGTGNLEQYF
>TRBJ2-6|-|-|TRBV4-3
TGCGCCAGCAGCCAAGAACCTCCAACGAGCTCTGGGGCCAACGTCCTGACTTTC
CASSQEPPTSSGANVLTF
>TRBJ1-1|-|-|TRBV15
TGTGCCACTACGAGCAGCTACGGGACACTGAACACTGAAGCTTTCTTT
CATTSSYGTLNTEAFF
>TRBJ1-2|-|once|TRBV6-1
TGTGCCAGCAGTGAAGCAGTGACAGATCCCTATGGCTACACCTTC
CASSEAVTDPYGYTF
>TRBJ1-4|-|-|TRBV5-1
TGCGCCAGCAGCTTACACAGCCTAAATGAAAAACTGTTTTTT
CASSLHSLNEKLFF
>TRBJ1-1|TRBD1|-|TRBV5-6
TGTGCCAGCAGCTTAGGGACAGGGATCACTGAAGCTTTCTTT
CASSLGTGITEAFF
>TRBJ2-3|TRBD2|once|TRBV7-2
TGTGCCAGCAGCCCGCCGGGAGCGGGGAGGGATACGCAGTATTTT
CASSPPGAGRDTQYF
>TRBJ1-2|-|few|TRBV14
TGTGCCAGCAGCCAACGGAGAGGGCTCTATGGCTACACCTTC
CASSQRRGLYGYTF
>TRBJ1-4|TRBD1|-|TRBV7-9
TGTGCCAGCAGCTTTGTGTGGGACAGGGTACGGGGTAATGAAAAACTGTTTTTT
CASSFVWDRVRGNEKLFF
>TRBJ1-3|TRBD1|-|TRBV29-1
TGCAGCGTTCTGGACAGGGCCCTAGGGGCTGGAAACACCATATATTTT
CSVLDRALGAGNTIYF
>TRBJ2-2|TRBD2|-|TRBV10-3
TGTGCCATCAGACCGAGCGGGGGGTCGAACACCGGGGAGCTGTTTTTT
CAIRPSGGSNTGELFF
>TRBJ2-5|TRBD1|-|TRBV5-1
TGCGCCAGCAGCCGAGACAGGGTTGAGACCCAGTACTTC
CASSRDRVETQYF
>TRBJ1-4|-|-|TRBV13
TGTGCCAGCAGCTTAGAGCGCAATAATGAAAAACTGTTTTTT
CASSLERNNEKLFF
>TRBJ1-6|-|-|TRBV6-5
TGTGCCAGCACCCTTAGGGGGAGAAGAAATTCACCCCTCCACTTT
CASTLRGRRNSPLHF
>TRBJ1-3|TRBD1|-|TRBV19
TGTGCCAGTCTTCGGACAGGGAGGGCTGGAAACACCATATATTTT
CASLRTGRAGNTIYF
>TRBJ2-5|TRBD1|-|TRBV18
TGTGCCAGCTCACCAACGGACAGGGTAGGAGAGACCCAGTACTTC
CASSPTDRVGETQYF
>TRBJ1-6|TRBD1|-|TRBV12-5
TGTGCTAGTGACGGGGAGGGACAGGGGAATTCACCCCTCCACTTT
CASDGEGQGNSPLHF
>TRBJ2-5|-|-|TRBV20-1
TGCAGTCCCCGCGGAGTTGAGACCCAGTACTTC
CSPRGVETQYF
>TRBJ1-3|-|-|TRBV12-3/TRBV12-4
TGTGCCAGCAGACTACAAGCAGCCATATATTTT
CASRLQAAIYF
>TRBJ2-1|TRBD1|-|TRBV10-1
TGCGCCAGCAGTGAATCAGGGGGTACTGAGCAGTTCTTC
CASSESGGTEQFF
>TRBJ2-2|TRBD2|-|TRBV2
TGTGCCAGCAGTCCGACTAGCGGGGGGGAGAGGATGAGCACCGGGGAGCTGTTTTTT
CASSPTSGGERMSTGELFF
>TRBJ2-2|-|-|TRBV7-2
TGTGCCAGCAGACGGACCGGGACGAACACCGGGGAGCTGTTTTTT
CASRRTGTNTGELFF
>TRBJ1-1|-|-|TRBV19
TGTGCCGTAGCCCAAAGCAGGGAGAACACTGAAGCTTTCTTT
CAVAQSRENTEAFF
>TRBJ1-2|-|-|TRBV2
TGTGCCAGCAGTGAAAACCAGGGGCGCGTCAACTATGGCTACACCTTC
CASSENQGRVNYGYTF
>TRBJ1-4|-|-|TRBV5-5
TGTGCCAGCAGCTTGGGGGCCTACACCCTTAATGAAAAACTGTTTTTT
CASSLGAYTLNEKLFF